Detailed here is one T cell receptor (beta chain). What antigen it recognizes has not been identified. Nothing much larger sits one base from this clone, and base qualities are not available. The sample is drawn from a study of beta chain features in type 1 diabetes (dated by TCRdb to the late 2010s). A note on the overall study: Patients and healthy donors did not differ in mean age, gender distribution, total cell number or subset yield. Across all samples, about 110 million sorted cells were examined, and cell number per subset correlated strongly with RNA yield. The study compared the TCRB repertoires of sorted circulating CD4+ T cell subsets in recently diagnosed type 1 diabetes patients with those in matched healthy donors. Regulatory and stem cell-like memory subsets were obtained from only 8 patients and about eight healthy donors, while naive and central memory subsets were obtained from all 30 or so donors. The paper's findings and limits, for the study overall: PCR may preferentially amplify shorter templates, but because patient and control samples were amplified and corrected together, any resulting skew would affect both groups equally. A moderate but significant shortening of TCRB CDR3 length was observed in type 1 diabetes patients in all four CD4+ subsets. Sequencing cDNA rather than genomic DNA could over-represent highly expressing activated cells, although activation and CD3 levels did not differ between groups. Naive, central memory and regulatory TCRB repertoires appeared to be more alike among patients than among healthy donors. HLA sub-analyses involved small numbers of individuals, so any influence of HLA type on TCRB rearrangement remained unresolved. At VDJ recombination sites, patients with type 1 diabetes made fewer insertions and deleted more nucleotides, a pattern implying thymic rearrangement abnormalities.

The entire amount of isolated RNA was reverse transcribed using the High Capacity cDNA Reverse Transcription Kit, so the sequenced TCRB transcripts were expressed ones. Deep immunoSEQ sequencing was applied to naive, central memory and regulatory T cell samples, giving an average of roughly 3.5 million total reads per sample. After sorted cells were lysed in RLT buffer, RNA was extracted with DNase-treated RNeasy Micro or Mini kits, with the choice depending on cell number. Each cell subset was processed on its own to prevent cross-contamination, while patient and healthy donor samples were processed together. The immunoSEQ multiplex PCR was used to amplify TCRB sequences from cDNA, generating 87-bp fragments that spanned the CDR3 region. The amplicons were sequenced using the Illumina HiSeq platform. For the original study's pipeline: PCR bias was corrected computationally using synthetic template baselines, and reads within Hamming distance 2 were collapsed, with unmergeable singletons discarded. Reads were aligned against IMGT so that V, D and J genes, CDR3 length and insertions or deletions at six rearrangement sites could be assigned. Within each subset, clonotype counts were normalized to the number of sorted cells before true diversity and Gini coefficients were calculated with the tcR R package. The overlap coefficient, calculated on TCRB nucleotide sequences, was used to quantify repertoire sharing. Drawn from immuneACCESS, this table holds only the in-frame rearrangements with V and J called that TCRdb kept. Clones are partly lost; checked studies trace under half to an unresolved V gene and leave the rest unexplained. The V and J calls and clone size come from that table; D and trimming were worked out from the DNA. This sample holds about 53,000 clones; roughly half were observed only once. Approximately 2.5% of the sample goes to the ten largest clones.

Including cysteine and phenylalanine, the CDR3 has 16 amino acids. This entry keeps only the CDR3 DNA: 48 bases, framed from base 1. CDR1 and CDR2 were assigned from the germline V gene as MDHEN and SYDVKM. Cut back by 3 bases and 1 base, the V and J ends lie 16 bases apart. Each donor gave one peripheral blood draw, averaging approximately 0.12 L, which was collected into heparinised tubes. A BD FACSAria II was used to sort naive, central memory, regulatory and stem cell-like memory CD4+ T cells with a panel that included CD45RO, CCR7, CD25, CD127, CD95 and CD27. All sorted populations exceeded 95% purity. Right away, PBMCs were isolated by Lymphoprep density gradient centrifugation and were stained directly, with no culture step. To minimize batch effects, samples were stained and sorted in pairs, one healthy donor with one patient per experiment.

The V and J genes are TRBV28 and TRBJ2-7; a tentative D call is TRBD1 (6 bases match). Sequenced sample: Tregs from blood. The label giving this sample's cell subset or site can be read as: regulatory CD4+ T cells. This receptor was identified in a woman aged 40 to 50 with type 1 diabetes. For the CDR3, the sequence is CASSLGTGSLSYEQYF. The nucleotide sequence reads TGTGCCAGCAGTTTGGGCACAGGGTCTCTTTCCTACGAGCAGTACTTC.